A selection of T cell receptor beta chains follows, all from one sample in a study of blood T cells in healthy people across ages. TCRdb passed the 5' RACE reads through MiXCR, listing each CDR3 protein once. The top ten hold 0.75% of the sample, which has more than 1,000,000 distinct CDR3 sequences, under 30% seen once. Separately, the same data were catalogued under a study of T cells of mothers and their children.

Sequencing was done on a sample of blood. The receptors were sampled from a girl aged 2 to 9 in good health. The conserved cysteine and the conserved F or W are not part of the CDR3 here. Each record gives: V gene, J gene, CDR3 protein.

TRBV4-3	TRBJ2-2	ASSVYRTSGELF
TRBV7-9	NA	ASSLALGMMGEQY
TRBV2	TRBJ1-2	ASSDRAPKVYGYT
TRBV25-1	TRBJ2-5	ASREPSTGVETQY
TRBV7-2	TRBJ1-5	ASSPPNSNQPQH
TRBV20-1	TRBJ1-4	SAPRQGSREKLF
TRBV27	TRBJ2-4	ASSHNGSPARRNIQY
TRBV2	TRBJ2-3	ASRVGPDTQY
TRBV5-5	TRBJ2-1	ASSLQHNEQF
TRBV12-3/TRBV12-4	TRBJ2-1	ASSRRLAGNEQF
TRBV29-1	TRBJ2-5	SVEGLAEETQH
TRBV7-2	TRBJ2-3	ASSLEEGSTQY
TRBV2	TRBJ2-5	ASSESLAGGLGETQY
TRBV29-1	TRBJ2-5	SGYLQETQY
TRBV7-9	TRBJ2-3	ASSPDSEDTDTQY
TRBV2	TRBJ2-5	ASSVLETQY
TRBV2	TRBJ2-4	ASQAGEGNIQY
TRBV5-4	TRBJ2-5	ASSNTGVEETQY
TRBV20-1	TRBJ2-3	SALKLADTQY
TRBV6-6	TRBJ1-5	ASSYDQQPQH
TRBV19	NA	ASSRDRLFYEQY
TRBV11-2	TRBJ1-6	ASSPNRDTHSPLH
TRBV4-1	NA	ASTSRGGPEYNEQF
TRBV20-1	TRBJ2-3	SAEIAGARSTDTQY
TRBV14	TRBJ2-1	ASSQESGQGDEQF
TRBV12-3/TRBV12-4	TRBJ2-2	ASSNTGLGLGGELF
TRBV29-1	TRBJ2-2	SVSTQQETNTGELF
TRBV7-9	TRBJ2-7	ASSPANRYSYEQY
TRBV4-3	NA	ASSQDGVPFNEQY
TRBV7-9	NA	ASSPTGPLPYEQY
TRBV7-2	TRBJ2-5	ASSLSGAQETQY
TRBV3-1	TRBJ2-7	ASSQVVSRVAQVYEQY
TRBV20-1	TRBJ2-7	SARGGTGVGEQY
TRBV2	TRBJ1-3	ASTPQAVAGNTIY
TRBV11-3	TRBJ1-1	ASSLVSRGTEAF
TRBV29-1	TRBJ2-5	SVGRFGEKSNVAQY
TRBV24-1	TRBJ2-2	ATSDWRGNTNTGELF
TRBV29-1	TRBJ2-7	SVELAGNYEQY
TRBV7-3	TRBJ2-5	ASSFGRWETQY
TRBV11-2	TRBJ2-5	ASSALGQGGTVTQY
TRBV29-1	TRBJ2-7	SVEWGTSGGSVDEQY
TRBV12-3/TRBV12-4	TRBJ1-6	ASSFGQGNSPLH
TRBV6-2/TRBV6-3	TRBJ2-6	ASRDGIFSGANVLT
TRBV7-9	TRBJ2-7	ASSFKTYEQY
TRBV25-1	TRBJ1-1	ARSEGVGLNTEAF
TRBV7-9	TRBJ2-3	ASSFKLFTDTQY
TRBV6-6	TRBJ1-4	ASQSGAYEKLF
TRBV11-1	TRBJ2-6	ASSSLAGTAERGGANVLT
TRBV29-1	TRBJ2-3	SVVPLLRDVPQDTQY
TRBV2	TRBJ2-4	ASSFLGESVNIQY
TRBV27	TRBJ2-7	ASSLGSGPDSSYEQY
TRBV2	TRBJ1-1	ASSEAGGYGTEAF
TRBV7-9	TRBJ2-5	ASSSGEAGGGETQY
TRBV5-1	TRBJ2-5	ASSQTGADRPETQY